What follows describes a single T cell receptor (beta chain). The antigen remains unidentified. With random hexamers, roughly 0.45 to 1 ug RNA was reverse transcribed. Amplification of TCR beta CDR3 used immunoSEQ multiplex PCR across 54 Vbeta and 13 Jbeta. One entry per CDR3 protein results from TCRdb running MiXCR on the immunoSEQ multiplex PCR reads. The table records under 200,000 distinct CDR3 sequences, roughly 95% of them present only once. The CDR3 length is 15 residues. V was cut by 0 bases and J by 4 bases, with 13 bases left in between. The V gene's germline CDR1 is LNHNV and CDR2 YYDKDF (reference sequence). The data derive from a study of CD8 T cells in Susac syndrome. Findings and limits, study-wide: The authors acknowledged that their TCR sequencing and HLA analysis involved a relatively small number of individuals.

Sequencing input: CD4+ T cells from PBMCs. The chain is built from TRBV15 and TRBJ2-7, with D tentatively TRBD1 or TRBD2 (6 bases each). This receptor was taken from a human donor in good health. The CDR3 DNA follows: TGTGCCACCAGCAGAGATCAAGGGGGGCTTTACGAGCAGTACTTC. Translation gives CATSRDQGGLYEQYF. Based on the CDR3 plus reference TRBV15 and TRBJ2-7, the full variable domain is DAMVIQNPRYQVTQFGKPVTLSCSQTLNHNVMYWYQQKSSQAPKLLFHYYDKDFNNEADTPDNFQSRRPNTSFCFLDIRSPGLGDTAMYLCATSRDQGGLYEQYFGPGTRLTVT.